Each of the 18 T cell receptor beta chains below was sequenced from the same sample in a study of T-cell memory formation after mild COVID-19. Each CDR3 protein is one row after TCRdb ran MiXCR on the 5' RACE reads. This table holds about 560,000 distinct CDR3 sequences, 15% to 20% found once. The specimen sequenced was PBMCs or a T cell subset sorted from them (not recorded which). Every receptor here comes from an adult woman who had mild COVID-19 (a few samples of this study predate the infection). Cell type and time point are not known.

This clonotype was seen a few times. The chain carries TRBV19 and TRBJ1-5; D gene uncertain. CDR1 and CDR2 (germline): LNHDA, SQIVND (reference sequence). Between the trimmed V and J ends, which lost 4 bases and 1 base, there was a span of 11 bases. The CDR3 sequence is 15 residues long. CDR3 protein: CASSTTHSSNQPQHF. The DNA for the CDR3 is TGTGCCAGTAGTACGACACACTCGAGCAATCAGCCCCAGCATTTT.

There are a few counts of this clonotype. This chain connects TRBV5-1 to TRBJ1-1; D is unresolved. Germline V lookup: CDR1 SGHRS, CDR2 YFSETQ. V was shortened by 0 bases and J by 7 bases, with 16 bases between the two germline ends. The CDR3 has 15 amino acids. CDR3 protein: CASSLGVTGPDEAFF. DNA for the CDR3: TGCGCCAGCAGCTTGGGGGTTACCGGGCCTGATGAAGCTTTCTTT.

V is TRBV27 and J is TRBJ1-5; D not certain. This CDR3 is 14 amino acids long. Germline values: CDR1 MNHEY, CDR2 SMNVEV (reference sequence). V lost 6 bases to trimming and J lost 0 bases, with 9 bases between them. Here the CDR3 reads CASRDPISNQPQHF. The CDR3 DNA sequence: TGTGCCAGCAGGGACCCGATTAGCAATCAGCCCCAGCATTTT.

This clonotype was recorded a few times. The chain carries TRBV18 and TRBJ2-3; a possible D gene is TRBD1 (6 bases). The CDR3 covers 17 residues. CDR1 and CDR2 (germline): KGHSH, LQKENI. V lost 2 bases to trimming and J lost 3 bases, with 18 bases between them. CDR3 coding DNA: TGTGCCAGCTCACCAAGGGGGACCGCCCGAGGTACAGATACGCAGTATTTT. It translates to CASSPRGTARGTDTQYF.

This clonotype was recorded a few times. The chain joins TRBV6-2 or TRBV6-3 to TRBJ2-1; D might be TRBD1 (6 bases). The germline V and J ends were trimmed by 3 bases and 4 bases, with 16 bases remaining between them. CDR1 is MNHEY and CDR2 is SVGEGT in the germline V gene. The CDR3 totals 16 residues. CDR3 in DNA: TGTGCCAGCAGTTATCTCGGACAGTCGGGATACAATGAGCAGTTCTTC. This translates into CASSYLGQSGYNEQFF.

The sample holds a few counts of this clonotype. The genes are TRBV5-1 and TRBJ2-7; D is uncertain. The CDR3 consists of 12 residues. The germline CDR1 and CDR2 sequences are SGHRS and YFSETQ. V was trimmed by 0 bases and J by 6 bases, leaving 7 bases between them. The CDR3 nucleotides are TGCGCCAGCAGCTTGGAACCCTCCGAGCAGTACTTC. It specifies CASSLEPSEQYF.

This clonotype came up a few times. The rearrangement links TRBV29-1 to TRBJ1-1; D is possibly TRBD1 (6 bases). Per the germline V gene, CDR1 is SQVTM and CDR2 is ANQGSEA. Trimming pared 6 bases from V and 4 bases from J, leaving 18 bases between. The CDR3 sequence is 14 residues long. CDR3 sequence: CSVLRRQAPTEAFF. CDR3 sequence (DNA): TGCAGCGTCCTCCGAAGACAGGCCCCCACTGAAGCTTTCTTT.

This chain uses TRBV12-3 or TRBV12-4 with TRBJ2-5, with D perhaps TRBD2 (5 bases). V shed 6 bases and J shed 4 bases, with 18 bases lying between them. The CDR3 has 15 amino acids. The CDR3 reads CASSYYRLEGETQYF. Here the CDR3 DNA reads TGTGCCAGCAGCTACTACCGGCTCGAGGGAGAGACCCAGTACTTC.

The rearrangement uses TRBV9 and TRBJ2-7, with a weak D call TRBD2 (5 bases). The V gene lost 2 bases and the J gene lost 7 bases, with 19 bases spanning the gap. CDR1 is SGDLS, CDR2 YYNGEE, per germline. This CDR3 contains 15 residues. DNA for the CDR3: TGTGCCAGCAGCGTTGTTTCCAGCCCACTAGGAGAGCAGTACTTC. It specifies CASSVVSSPLGEQYF.

The CDR3 sequence is CASSSRTGRGETQYF. CDR3 bases: TGCGCCAGCAGCTCGCGGACAGGGAGGGGAGAGACCCAGTACTTC. The rearrangement links TRBV4-1 to TRBJ2-5; possible D gene TRBD1, 8 bases. This CDR3 has 15 residues. In germline, CDR1 is MGHRA, CDR2 YSYEKL. Deletions cut 5 bases from V and 4 bases from J, with 17 bases between.

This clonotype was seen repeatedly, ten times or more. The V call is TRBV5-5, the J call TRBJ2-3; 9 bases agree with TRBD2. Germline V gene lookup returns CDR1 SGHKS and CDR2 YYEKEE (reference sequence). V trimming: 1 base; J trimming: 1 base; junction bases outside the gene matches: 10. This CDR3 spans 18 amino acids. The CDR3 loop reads CASSLSPVAGARTDTQYF. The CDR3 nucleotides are TGTGCCAGCAGCTTGTCCCCTGTAGCGGGGGCCCGCACAGATACGCAGTATTTT.

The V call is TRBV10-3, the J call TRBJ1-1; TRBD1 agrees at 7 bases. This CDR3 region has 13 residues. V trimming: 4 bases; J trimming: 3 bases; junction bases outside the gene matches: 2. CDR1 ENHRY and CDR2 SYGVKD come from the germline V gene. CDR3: CAISARGDTEAFF. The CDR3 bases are TGTGCCATCAGTGCCAGGGGGGACACTGAAGCTTTCTTT.

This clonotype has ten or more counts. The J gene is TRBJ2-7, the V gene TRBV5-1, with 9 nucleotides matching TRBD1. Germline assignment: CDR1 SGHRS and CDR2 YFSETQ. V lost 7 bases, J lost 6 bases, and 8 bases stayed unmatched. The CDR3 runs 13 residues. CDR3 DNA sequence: TGCGCCAGCGGAGGGACAGGGCTTAGCGAGCAGTACTTC. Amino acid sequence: CASGGTGLSEQYF.

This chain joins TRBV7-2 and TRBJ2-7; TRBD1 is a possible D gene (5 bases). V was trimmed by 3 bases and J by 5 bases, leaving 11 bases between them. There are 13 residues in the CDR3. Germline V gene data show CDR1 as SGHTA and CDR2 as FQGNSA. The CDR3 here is CASSFSPGHEQYF. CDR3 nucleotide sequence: TGTGCCAGCAGCTTTAGTCCAGGGCACGAGCAGTACTTC. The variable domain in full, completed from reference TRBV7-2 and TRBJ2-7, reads GAGVSQSPSNKVTEKGKDVELRCDPISGHTALYWYRQSLGQGLEFLIYFQGNSAPDKSGLPSDRFSAERTGGSVSTLTIQRTQQEDSAVYLCASSFSPGHEQYFGPGTRLTVT.

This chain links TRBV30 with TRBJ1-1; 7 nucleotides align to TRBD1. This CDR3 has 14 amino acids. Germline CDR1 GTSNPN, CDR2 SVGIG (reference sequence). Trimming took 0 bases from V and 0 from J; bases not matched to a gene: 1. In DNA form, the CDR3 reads TGTGCCTGGAGTGTAGGACAGGTGAACACTGAAGCTTTCTTT. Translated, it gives CAWSVGQVNTEAFF.

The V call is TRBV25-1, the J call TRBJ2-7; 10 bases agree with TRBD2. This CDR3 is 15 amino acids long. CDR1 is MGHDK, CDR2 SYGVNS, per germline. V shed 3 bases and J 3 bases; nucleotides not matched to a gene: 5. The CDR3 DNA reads TGTGCCAGCAGTGACCAGAGCGGGAGGGTCTACGAGCAGTACTTC. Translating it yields CASSDQSGRVYEQYF.

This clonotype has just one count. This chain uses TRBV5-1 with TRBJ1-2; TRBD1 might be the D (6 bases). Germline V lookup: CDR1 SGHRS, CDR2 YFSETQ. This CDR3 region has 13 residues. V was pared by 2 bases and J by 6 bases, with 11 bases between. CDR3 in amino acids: CASSFNRVDGYTF. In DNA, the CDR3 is TGCGCCAGCAGCTTTAACAGGGTGGATGGCTACACCTTC.

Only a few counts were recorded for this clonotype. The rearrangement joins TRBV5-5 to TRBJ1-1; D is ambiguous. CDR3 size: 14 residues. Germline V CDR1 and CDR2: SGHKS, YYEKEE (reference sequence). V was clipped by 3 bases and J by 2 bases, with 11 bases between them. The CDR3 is CASSSHLLNTEAFF. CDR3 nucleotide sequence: TGTGCCAGCAGCTCCCACCTACTTAACACTGAAGCTTTCTTT.